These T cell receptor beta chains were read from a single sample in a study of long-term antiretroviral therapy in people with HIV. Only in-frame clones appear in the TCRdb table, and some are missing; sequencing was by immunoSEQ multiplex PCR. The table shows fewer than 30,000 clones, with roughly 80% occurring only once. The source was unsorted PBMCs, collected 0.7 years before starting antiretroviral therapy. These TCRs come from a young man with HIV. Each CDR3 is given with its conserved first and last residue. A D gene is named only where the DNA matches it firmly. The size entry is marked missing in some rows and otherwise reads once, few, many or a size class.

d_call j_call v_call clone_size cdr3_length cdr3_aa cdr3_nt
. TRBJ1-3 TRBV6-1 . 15 CASSSQPSSGNTIYF TGTGCCAGCAGTTCACAACCGAGCTCTGGAAACACCATATATTTT
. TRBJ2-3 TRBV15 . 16 CATSRGAGEHTDTQYF TGTGCCACCAGCAGAGGGGCAGGGGAACACACAGATACGCAGTATTTT
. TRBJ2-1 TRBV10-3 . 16 CAIRDPGLAPYNEQFF TGTGCCATCAGGGACCCTGGACTGGCGCCCTACAATGAGCAGTTCTTC
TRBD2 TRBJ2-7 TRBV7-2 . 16 CASSLGNAGGQGEQYF TGTGCCAGCAGCTTAGGAAACGCGGGGGGGCAGGGCGAGCAGTACTTC
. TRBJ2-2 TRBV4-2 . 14 CASSRGRGTGELFF TGTGCCAGCAGCCGCGGGCGAGGCACCGGGGAGCTGTTTTTT
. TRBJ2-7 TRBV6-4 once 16 CANPPRRGKESYEQYF TGTGCCAACCCCCCCCGGCGCGGGAAGGAGAGCTACGAGCAGTACTTC
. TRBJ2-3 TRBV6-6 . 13 CASSYTLADTQYF TGTGCCAGCAGTTACACCCTGGCAGATACGCAGTATTTT
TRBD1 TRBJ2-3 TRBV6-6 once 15 CASSYRGTGTDTQYF TGTGCCAGCAGTTACAGGGGGACAGGGACAGATACGCAGTATTTT
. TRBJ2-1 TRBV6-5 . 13 CASSYRRPHEQFF TGTGCCAGCAGTTATCGTCGTCCCCATGAGCAGTTCTTC
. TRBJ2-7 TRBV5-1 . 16 CASSPYEGGVTYEQYF TGCGCCAGCAGCCCCTATGAGGGGGGGGTGACCTACGAGCAGTACTTC
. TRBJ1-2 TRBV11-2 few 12 CASSLDVSGYTF TGTGCCAGCAGCTTAGATGTTTCAGGCTACACCTTC
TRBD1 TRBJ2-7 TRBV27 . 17 CASSSSPRDRVTYEQYF TGTGCCAGCAGTTCCTCCCCCCGGGACAGGGTCACCTACGAGCAGTACTTC
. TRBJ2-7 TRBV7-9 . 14 CASSWSTPHYEQYF TGTGCCAGCAGCTGGTCGACCCCACACTACGAGCAGTACTTC
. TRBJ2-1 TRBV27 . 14 CASSLPGQDNEQFF TGTGCCAGCAGCCTTCCGGGACAAGACAATGAGCAGTTCTTC
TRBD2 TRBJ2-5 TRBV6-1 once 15 CASSEYRGEGGTQYF TGTGCCAGCAGTGAATATCGGGGGGAGGGCGGGACCCAGTACTTC
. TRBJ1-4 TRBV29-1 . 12 CSVVGKGEKLFF TGCAGCGTTGTAGGGAAAGGAGAAAAACTGTTTTTT
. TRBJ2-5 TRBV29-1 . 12 CSVESEVETQYF TGCAGCGTTGAAAGTGAGGTAGAGACCCAGTACTTC
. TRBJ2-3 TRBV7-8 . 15 CASSLGWAEGDTQYF TGTGCCAGCAGCCTGGGTTGGGCGGAAGGAGATACGCAGTATTTT
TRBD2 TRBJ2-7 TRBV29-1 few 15 CSVEDRVSGGYEQYF TGCAGCGTTGAAGATCGGGTTAGCGGGGGCTACGAGCAGTACTTC
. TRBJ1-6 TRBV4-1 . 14 CASSQDRKDSPLHF TGCGCCAGCAGCCAAGATAGGAAGGATTCACCCCTCCACTTT
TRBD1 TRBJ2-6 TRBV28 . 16 CASSLSRTGGANVLTF TGTGCCAGCAGTCTATCCAGGACAGGGGGGGCCAACGTCCTGACTTTC
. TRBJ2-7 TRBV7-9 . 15 CASSSPWDRTYEQYF TGTGCCAGCAGCTCCCCCTGGGACCGAACTTACGAGCAGTACTTC
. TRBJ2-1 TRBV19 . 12 CASTSIHDEQFF TGTGCCAGTACCTCAATACACGATGAGCAGTTCTTC
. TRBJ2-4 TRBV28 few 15 CASTNTPLAKNIQYF TGTGCCAGCACTAACACCCCTTTAGCCAAAAACATTCAGTACTTC
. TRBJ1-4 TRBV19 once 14 CASSPGTLQEKLFF TGTGCCAGTAGTCCCGGGACTCTGCAAGAAAAACTGTTTTTT
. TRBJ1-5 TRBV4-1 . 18 CASSQNPRRGNSNQPQHF TGCGCCAGCAGCCAGAATCCCCGCAGGGGAAATAGCAATCAGCCCCAGCATTTT
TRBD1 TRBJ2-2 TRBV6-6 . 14 CASGSGGNTGELFF TGTGCCAGCGGCTCAGGGGGGAACACCGGGGAGCTGTTTTTT
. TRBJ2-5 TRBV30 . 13 CAWSVLVDETQYF TGTGCCTGGAGTGTACTTGTGGATGAGACCCAGTACTTC
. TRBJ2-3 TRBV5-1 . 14 CASSGAARSDTQYF TGCGCCAGCAGCGGGGCGGCCCGGTCGGATACGCAGTATTTT
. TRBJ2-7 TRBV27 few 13 CASRAGSGDEQYF TGTGCCAGCAGGGCCGGCTCAGGCGACGAGCAGTACTTC
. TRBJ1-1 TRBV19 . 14 CASSPKRQHTEAFF TGTGCCAGTAGTCCGAAACGACAGCACACTGAAGCTTTCTTT
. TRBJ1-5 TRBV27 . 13 CASSPLSNQPQHF TGTGCCAGCAGCCCTCTATCCAATCAGCCCCAGCATTTT
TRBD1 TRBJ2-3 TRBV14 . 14 CASSPGQVTDTQYF TGTGCCAGCAGCCCGGGACAGGTCACAGATACGCAGTATTTT
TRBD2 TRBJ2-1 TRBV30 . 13 CAWGYAGGDEQFF TGTGCCTGGGGATACGCGGGGGGGGATGAGCAGTTCTTC
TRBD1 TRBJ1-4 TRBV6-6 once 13 CASKNRGYEKLFF TGTGCCAGCAAAAACAGGGGGTATGAAAAACTGTTTTTT
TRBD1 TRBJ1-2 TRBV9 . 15 CASSPTTGAPIGYTF TGTGCCAGCAGCCCAACGACAGGGGCCCCCATTGGCTACACCTTC
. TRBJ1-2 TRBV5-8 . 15 CASSLEAGRSYGYTF TGTGCCAGCAGCTTGGAGGCGGGACGCTCCTATGGCTACACCTTC
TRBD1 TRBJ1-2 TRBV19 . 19 CASTIFSRTGPGRNYGYTF TGTGCCAGTACCATATTCTCCAGGACAGGGCCAGGCAGGAACTATGGCTACACCTTC
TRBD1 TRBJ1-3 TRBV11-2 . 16 CASSSTHRDRGDTIYF TGTGCCAGCAGCTCGACCCACCGGGACAGGGGGGACACCATATATTTT
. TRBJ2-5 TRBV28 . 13 CASRRTGTETQYF TGTGCCAGCAGAAGGACCGGAACGGAGACCCAGTACTTC
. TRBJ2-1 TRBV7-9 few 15 CASSLVRGYDNEQFF TGTGCCAGCAGCTTAGTCAGGGGATACGACAATGAGCAGTTCTTC
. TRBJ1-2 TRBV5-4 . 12 CASSYRPYGYTF TGTGCCAGCAGCTACCGGCCCTATGGCTACACCTTC
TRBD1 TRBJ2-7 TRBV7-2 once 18 CASSYTGGSGAETYEQYF TGTGCCAGCAGCTACACAGGGGGATCCGGGGCAGAAACCTACGAGCAGTACTTC